Each of the 7 T cell receptor beta chains below was sequenced from the same sample in a study of T cells after posttransplantation cyclophosphamide. Produced via immunoSEQ multiplex PCR; TCRdb's table is partial and in-frame only. The table has 50,000 to 65,000 clones, 85% to 90% seen once. The source material was PBMCs. Every receptor here comes from a man aged 30-40 years with a blood cancer, CMV-positive, and with a related stem cell donor.

The chain combines TRBV11-3 with TRBJ2-1; D is unresolved. There are 13 residues in the CDR3. Germline CDR1 is SGHNT and CDR2 is YENEEA. V was cut by 8 bases and J by 0 bases, with 8 bases left in between. In nucleotides, the CDR3 is TGTGCCAGCTCTGATAGCTCCTACAATGAGCAGTTCTTC. Its translation: CASSDSSYNEQFF.

The chain uses TRBV6-1 and TRBJ2-5; D might be TRBD2 (5 bases). The ends were cut back, 3 bases at V and 3 bases at J, with 11 bases in the middle. CDR3 length: 14 residues. Germline CDR1 reads MNHNS; CDR2 reads SASEGT. CDR3 sequence: CASSDFRGKETQYF. In DNA form, the CDR3 reads TGTGCCAGCAGTGATTTCCGGGGAAAAGAGACCCAGTACTTC.

This clone was seen more than once but under ten times. The V call is TRBV19, the J call TRBJ2-1, with D uncertain. V was trimmed by 8 bases and J by 10 bases, leaving 18 bases between them. CDR1 LNHDA and CDR2 SQIVND come from the germline V gene (reference sequence). The CDR3 runs to 13 residues. CDR3 nucleotide sequence: TGTGCCAGTCAAGACTTCAGTCTCAGCGAGCAGTTCTTC. It encodes CASQDFSLSEQFF.

The J gene is TRBJ1-1, the V gene TRBV2; 11 positions agree with TRBD1. The germline CDR1 and CDR2 sequences are SNHLY and FYNNEI. The V gene end was trimmed by 7 bases and the J gene end by 1 base; junction bases not matched to a gene: 5. This CDR3 contains 15 residues. CDR3 sequence: CASNGQGARNTEAFF. DNA of the CDR3: TGTGCCAGCAACGGACAGGGGGCGCGGAACACTGAAGCTTTCTTT.

V gene TRBV28 combines with J gene TRBJ1-5; D uncertain. V dropped 5 bases and J dropped 0 bases, with 14 bases sitting between them. The germline V gene encodes CDR1 MDHEN and CDR2 SYDVKM. The CDR3 has 16 residues. The CDR3 reads CASSLGGSYSNQPQHF. DNA for the CDR3: TGTGCCAGCAGTCTTGGAGGGTCCTATAGCAATCAGCCCCAGCATTTT. Full variable domain (rest looked up from reference TRBV28 and TRBJ1-5): DVKVTQSSRYLVKRTGEKVFLECVQDMDHENMFWYRQDPGLGLRLIYFSYDVKMKEKGDIPEGYSVSREKKERFSLILESASTNQTSMYLCASSLGGSYSNQPQHFGDGTRLSIL.

This clone showed up just a few times. V usage is TRBV27 and J usage is TRBJ2-7, with D perhaps matching TRBD1 (6 bases). The length of the CDR3 is 14 residues. From germline, CDR1 is MNHEY and CDR2 SMNVEV (reference sequence). Between the trimmed V and J ends, which lost 5 bases and 3 bases, there was a span of 14 bases. CDR3 sequence (DNA): TGTGCCAGCAGTCCCAGGACAGTCAGCTACGAGCAGTACTTC. Encoded protein: CASSPRTVSYEQYF.

The chain couples TRBV7-2 to TRBJ1-1; D is ambiguous. This CDR3 spans 14 amino acids. The germline V gene encodes CDR1 SGHTA and CDR2 FQGNSA. The V end was cut by 3 bases, the J end by 0 bases, with 8 bases between. The CDR3 sequence is CASSLHGMNTEAFF. The CDR3 DNA reads TGTGCCAGCAGCTTGCACGGTATGAACACTGAAGCTTTCTTT. The variable domain in full, with the rest retrieved from reference TRBV7-2 and TRBJ1-1, is GAGVSQSPSNKVTEKGKDVELRCDPISGHTALYWYRQSLGQGLEFLIYFQGNSAPDKSGLPSDRFSAERTGGSVSTLTIQRTQQEDSAVYLCASSLHGMNTEAFFGQGTRLTVV.